This T cell receptor (beta chain) derives from a study of blood T cell repertoires in COVID-19. Study-wide background: Acute and convalescent COVID-19 samples came from the United States, Italy and Spain.

Authors' data handling: Nucleated cell number was recorded as an estimate derived from reference gene primer amplification. This table comes from immunoSEQ multiplex PCR, and its TCRdb copy is limited to in-frame clones, with some not included. The DNA gave D and trimming, while V, J and clone size come from that table. The table includes roughly 97,000 clones, about 90% detected once. Germline V CDR1 and CDR2: MNHEY, SVGAGI. V lost 5 bases, J lost 0 bases, and 7 bases lay in between. This CDR3 contains 13 residues. The V gene is TRBV6-5, the J gene TRBJ2-5, with unresolved D. This receptor was obtained from a human donor in a cohort sampled during active COVID-19. Sequencing input: peripheral blood. The CDR3 loop is CASSTEYQETQYF. CDR3 DNA: TGTGCCAGCAGTACAGAATACCAAGAGACCCAGTACTTC.